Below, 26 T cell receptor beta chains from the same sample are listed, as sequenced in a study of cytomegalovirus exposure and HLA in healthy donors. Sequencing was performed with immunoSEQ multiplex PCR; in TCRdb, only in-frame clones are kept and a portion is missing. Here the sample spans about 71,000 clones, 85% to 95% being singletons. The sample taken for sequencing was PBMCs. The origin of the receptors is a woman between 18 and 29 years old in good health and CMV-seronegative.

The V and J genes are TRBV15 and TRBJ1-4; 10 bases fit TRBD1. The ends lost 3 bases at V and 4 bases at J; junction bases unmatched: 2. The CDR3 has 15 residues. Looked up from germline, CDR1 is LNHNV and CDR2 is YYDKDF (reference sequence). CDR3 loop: CATSSGTGDNEKLFF. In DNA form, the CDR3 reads TGTGCCACCAGCAGCGGGACAGGGGATAATGAAAAACTGTTTTTT.

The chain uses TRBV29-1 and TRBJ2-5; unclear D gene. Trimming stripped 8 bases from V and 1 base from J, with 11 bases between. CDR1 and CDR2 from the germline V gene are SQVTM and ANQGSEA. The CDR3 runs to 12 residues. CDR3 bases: TGCAGCATAGCCCAGTCCCAAGAGACCCAGTACTTC. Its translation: CSIAQSQETQYF.

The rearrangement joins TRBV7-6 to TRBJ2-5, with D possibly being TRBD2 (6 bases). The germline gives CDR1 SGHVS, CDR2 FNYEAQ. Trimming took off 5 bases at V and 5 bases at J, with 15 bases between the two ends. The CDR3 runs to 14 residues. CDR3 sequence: CASSLSGSEETQYF. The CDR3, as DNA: TGTGCCAGCAGCCTTAGCGGCTCGGAGGAGACCCAGTACTTC. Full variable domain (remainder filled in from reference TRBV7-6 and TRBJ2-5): GAGVSQSPRYKVTKRGQDVALRCDPISGHVSLYWYRQALGQGPEFLTYFNYEAQQDKSGLPNDRFSAERPEGSISTLTIQRTEQRDSAMYRCASSLSGSEETQYFGPGTRLLVL.

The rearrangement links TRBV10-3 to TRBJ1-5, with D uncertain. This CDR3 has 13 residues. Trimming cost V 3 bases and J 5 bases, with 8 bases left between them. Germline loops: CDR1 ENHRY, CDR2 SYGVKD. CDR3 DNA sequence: TGTGCCATCAGTGACGGTATTGATCAGCCCCAGCATTTT. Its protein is CAISDGIDQPQHF.

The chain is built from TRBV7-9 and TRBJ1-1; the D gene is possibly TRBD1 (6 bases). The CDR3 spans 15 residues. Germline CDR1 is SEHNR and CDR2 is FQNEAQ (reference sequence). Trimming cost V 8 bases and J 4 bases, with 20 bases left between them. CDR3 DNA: TGTGCCAGCGGGGGCAGGGGCGTTGTAGGCACTGAAGCTTTCTTT. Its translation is CASGGRGVVGTEAFF.

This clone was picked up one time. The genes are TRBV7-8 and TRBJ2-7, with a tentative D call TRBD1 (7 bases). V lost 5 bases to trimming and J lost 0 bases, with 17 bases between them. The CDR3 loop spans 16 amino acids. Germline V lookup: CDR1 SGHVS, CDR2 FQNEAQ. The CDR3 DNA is TGTGCCAGCAGCCCCTGGGGGGACAGTGGCTCCTACGAGCAGTACTTC. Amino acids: CASSPWGDSGSYEQYF. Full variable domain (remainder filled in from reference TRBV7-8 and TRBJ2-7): GAGVSQSPRYKVAKRGQDVALRCDPISGHVSLFWYQQALGQGPEFLTYFQNEAQLDKSGLPSDRFFAERPEGSVSTLKIQRTQQEDSAVYLCASSPWGDSGSYEQYFGPGTRLTVT.

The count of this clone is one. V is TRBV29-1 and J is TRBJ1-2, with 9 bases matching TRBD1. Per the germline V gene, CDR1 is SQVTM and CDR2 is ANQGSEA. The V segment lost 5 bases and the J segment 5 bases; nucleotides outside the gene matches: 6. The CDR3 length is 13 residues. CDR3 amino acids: CSVSDRGGYGYTF. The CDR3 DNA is TGCAGCGTTTCGGACAGGGGAGGGTATGGCTACACCTTC.

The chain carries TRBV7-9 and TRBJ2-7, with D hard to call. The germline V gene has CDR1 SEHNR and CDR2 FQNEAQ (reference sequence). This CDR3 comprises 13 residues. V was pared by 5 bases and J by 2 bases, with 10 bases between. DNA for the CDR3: TGTGCCAGCAGCCAGACTGTCGCCTACGAGCAGTACTTC. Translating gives CASSQTVAYEQYF.

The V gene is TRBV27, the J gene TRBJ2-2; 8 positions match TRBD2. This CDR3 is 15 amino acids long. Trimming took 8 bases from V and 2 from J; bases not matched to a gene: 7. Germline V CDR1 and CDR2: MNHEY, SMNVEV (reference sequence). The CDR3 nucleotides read TGTGCCAGCCGGGTAGCGGGAATCAACACCGGGGAGCTGTTTTTT. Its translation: CASRVAGINTGELFF.

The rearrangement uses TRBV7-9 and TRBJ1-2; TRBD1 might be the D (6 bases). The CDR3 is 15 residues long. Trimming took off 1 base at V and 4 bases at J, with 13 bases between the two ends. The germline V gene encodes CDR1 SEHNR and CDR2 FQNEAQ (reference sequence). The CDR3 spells CASSLDGGQFYGYTF. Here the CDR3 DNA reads TGTGCCAGCAGCTTAGACGGCGGACAGTTCTATGGCTACACCTTC. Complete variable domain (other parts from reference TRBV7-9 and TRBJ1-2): DTGVSQNPRHKITKRGQNVTFRCDPISEHNRLYWYRQTLGQGPEFLTYFQNEAQLEKSRLLSDRFSAERPKGSFSTLEIQRTEQGDSAMYLCASSLDGGQFYGYTFGSGTRLTVV.

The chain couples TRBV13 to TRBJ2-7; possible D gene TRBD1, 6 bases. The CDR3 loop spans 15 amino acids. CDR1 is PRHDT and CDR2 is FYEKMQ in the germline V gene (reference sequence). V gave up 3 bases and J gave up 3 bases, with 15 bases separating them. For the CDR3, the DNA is TGTGCCAGCAGCTTCATTGCCTCAGGGGTCTACGAGCAGTACTTC. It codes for CASSFIASGVYEQYF.

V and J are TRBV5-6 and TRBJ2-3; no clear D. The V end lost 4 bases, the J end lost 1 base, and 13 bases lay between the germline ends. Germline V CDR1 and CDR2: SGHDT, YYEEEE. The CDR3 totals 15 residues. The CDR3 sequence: CASSSPGLGTDTQYF. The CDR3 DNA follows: TGTGCCAGCAGCAGCCCCGGGTTGGGCACAGATACGCAGTATTTT. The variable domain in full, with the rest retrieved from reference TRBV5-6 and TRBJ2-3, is DAGVTQSPTHLIKTRGQQVTLRCSPKSGHDTVSWYQQALGQGPQFIFQYYEEEERQRGNFPDRFSGHQFPNYSSELNVNALLLGDSALYLCASSSPGLGTDTQYFGPGTRLTVL.

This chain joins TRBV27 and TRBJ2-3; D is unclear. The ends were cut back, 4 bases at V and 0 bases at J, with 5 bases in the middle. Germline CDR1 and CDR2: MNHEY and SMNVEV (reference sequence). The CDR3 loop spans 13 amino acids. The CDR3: CASSSGSTDTQYF. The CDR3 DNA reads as TGTGCCAGCAGTTCCGGTAGCACAGATACGCAGTATTTT.

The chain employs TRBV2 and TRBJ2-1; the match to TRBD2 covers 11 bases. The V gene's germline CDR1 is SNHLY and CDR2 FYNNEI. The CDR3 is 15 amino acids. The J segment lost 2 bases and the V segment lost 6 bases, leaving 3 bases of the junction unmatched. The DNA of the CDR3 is TGTGCCAGCAGATTGACTAGCGGGGCCTACAATGAGCAGTTCTTC. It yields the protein CASRLTSGAYNEQFF.

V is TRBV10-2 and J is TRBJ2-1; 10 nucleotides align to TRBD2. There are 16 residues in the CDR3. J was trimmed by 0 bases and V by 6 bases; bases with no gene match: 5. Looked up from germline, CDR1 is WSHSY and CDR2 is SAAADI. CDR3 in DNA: TGCGCCAGCAGGACAGTAGCGGGGGGCTCCTACAATGAGCAGTTCTTC. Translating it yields CASRTVAGGSYNEQFF.

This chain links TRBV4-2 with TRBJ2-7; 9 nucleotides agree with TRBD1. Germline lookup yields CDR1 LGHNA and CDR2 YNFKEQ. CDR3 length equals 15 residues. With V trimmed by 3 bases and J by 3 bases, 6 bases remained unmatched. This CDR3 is CASSQKPGQGYEQYF. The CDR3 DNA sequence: TGTGCCAGCAGCCAGAAACCGGGACAGGGCTACGAGCAGTACTTC.

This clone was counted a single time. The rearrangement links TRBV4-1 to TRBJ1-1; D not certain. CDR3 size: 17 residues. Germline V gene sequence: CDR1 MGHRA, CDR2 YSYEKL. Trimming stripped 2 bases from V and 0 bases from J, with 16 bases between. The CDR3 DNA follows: TGCGCCAGCAGCCAATCGAGGACTCCCTATATGAACACTGAAGCTTTCTTT. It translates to CASSQSRTPYMNTEAFF.

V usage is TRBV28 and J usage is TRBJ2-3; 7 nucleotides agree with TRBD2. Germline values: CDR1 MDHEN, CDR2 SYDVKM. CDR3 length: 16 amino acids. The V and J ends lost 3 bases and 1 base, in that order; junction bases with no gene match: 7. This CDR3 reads CASSLGDYRRTDTQYF. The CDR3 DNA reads TGTGCCAGCAGTTTGGGGGACTACAGGCGCACAGATACGCAGTATTTT.

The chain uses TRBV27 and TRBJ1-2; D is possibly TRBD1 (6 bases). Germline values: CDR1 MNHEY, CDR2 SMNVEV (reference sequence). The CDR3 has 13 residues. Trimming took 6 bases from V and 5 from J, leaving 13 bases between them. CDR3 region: CASRATGSYGYTF. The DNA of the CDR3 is TGTGCCAGCAGGGCCACAGGGTCGTATGGCTACACCTTC.

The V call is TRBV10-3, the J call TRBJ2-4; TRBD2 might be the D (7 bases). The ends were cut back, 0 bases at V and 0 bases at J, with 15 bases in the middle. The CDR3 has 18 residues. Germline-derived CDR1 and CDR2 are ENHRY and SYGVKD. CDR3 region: CAISESWGGAQAKNIQYF. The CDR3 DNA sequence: TGTGCCATCAGTGAGTCTTGGGGGGGCGCGCAAGCCAAAAACATTCAGTACTTC.

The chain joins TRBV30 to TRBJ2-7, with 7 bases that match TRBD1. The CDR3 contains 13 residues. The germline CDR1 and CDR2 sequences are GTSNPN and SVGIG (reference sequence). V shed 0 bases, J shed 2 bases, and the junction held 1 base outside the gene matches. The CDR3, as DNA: TGTGCCTGGAGTGTTACAGGGGCCTACGAGCAGTACTTC. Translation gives CAWSVTGAYEQYF.

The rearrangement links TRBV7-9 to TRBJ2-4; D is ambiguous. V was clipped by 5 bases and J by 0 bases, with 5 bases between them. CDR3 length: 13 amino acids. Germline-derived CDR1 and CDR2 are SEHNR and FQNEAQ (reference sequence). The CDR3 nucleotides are TGTGCCAGCAGCCGCGTAGCCAAAAACATTCAGTACTTC. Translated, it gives CASSRVAKNIQYF.

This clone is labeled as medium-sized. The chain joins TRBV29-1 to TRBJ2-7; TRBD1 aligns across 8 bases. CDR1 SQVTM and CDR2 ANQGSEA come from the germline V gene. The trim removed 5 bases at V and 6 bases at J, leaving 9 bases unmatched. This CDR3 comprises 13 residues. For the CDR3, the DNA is TGCAGCGTTAAAGGACAGGGAGTCGGCGAGCAGTACTTC. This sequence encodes CSVKGQGVGEQYF.

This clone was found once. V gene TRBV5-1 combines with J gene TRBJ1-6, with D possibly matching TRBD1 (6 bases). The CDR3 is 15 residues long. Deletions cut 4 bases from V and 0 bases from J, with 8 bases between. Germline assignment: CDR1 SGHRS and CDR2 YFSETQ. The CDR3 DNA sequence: TGCGCCAGCAGCGCAGGGGACTCCTATAATTCACCCCTCCACTTT. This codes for CASSAGDSYNSPLHF.

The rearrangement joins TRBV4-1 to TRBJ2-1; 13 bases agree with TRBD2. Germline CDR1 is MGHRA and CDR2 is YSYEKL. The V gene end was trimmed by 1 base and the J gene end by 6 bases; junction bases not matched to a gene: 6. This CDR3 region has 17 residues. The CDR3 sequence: CASSQAWGTSGINEQFF. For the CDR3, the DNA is TGCGCCAGCAGCCAAGCCTGGGGGACTAGCGGGATCAATGAGCAGTTCTTC.

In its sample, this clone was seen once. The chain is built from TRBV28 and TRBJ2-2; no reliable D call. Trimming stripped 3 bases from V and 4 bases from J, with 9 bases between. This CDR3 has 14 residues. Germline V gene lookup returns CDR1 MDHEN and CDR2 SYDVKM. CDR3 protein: CASSFGGATGELFF. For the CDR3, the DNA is TGTGCCAGCAGTTTTGGCGGAGCCACCGGGGAGCTGTTTTTT. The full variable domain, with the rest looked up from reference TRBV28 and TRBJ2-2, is DVKVTQSSRYLVKRTGEKVFLECVQDMDHENMFWYRQDPGLGLRLIYFSYDVKMKEKGDIPEGYSVSREKKERFSLILESASTNQTSMYLCASSFGGATGELFFGEGSRLTVL.